This T cell receptor beta chain was identified in a study of sequential checkpoint blockade in melanoma. Measured with immunoSEQ multiplex PCR; TCRdb has only the in-frame clones, and not every one. The sample comprises tens of thousands of clones, around nine tenths of which are singletons, and 14% rests with the top ten. Treatment indicated: randomized to nivolumab then ipilimumab (arm A) or the reverse (arm B). From thawed PBMCs, live CD3+CD8+ cells negative for CD19 and CD56 were sorted. The sequence was collected from a human donor with melanoma. The source material was CD8+ T cells sorted from blood (inferred from file names), sampled from a patient given nivolumab and ipilimumab in sequence.

CDR3 sequence (DNA): TGTGCCAGCAGTTCCGGACTAGTTTTAGATACGCAGTATTTT. Translated: CASSSGLVLDTQYF. The J gene is TRBJ2-3, the V gene TRBV6-5; 7 nucleotides match TRBD2. After removal of 4 bases from V and 5 bases from J, the junction contained 6 bases not matched to a gene. Germline V gives CDR1 MNHEY, CDR2 SVGAGI. The CDR3 is 14 amino acids.